One and the same sample provided the 4 T cell receptor beta chains below, sequenced in a study of PD-L1 blockade in urothelial cancer. The time point is: peripheral blood 6 weeks after treatment start. Sequencing used immunoSEQ multiplex PCR; TCRdb keeps in-frame clones, though not all of them. The sample consists of around 19,000 clones, about four fifths of them appearing once. This material consisted of PBMCs, taken around atezolizumab (anti-PD-L1) treatment. Receptors were obtained from a man aged 50 or older with urothelial cancer.

The J gene is TRBJ2-1, the V gene TRBV7-2, with 15 bases lining up with TRBD2. V lost 1 base and J lost 3; bases outside the gene matches: 4. CDR1 and CDR2 from the germline V gene are SGHTA and FQGNSA. This CDR3 spans 18 amino acids. CDR3 loop: CASSLEGTSGRFYNEQFF. CDR3 DNA sequence: TGTGCCAGCAGCTTAGAGGGGACTAGCGGGAGGTTCTACAATGAGCAGTTCTTC.

CDR3 in DNA: TGTGCCAGCAGCGCGGGGAGCGAGCAGTTCTTC. This codes for CASSAGSEQFF. The chain uses TRBV5-4 and TRBJ2-1, with D perhaps TRBD2 (6 bases). The CDR3 runs to 11 residues. Trimming pared 4 bases from V and 10 bases from J, leaving 9 bases between. CDR1 is SGHNT, CDR2 YYREEE, per germline (reference sequence).

V gene TRBV9 combines with J gene TRBJ2-1; 14 nucleotides match TRBD2. CDR1 SGDLS and CDR2 YYNGEE come from the germline V gene. V gave up 3 bases and J gave up 8 bases; unmatched junction bases: 4. The CDR3 length is 15 residues. CDR3 nucleotides: TGTGCCAGCAGCGAGTGGGGACTAGCGGGGGATGAGCAGTTCTTC. Translation gives CASSEWGLAGDEQFF.

The V gene is TRBV2, the J gene TRBJ2-5, with 13 bases fitting TRBD2. The CDR3 length is 18 residues. Germline V gene sequence: CDR1 SNHLY, CDR2 FYNNEI. J lost 9 bases, V lost 6 bases, and 19 bases had no gene match. The CDR3 sequence: CASRTTYSLAGGFGSQYF. The CDR3 bases are TGTGCCAGCAGGACGACTTACTCACTAGCGGGAGGGTTCGGATCCCAGTACTTC.